This T cell receptor (beta chain) was observed in a study of blood T cell repertoires in COVID-19. Study-wide context: Acute-phase and convalescent COVID-19 samples originated in the United States, Italy and Spain. From T cells, B-cell-depleted T cells, or PBMCs came the material, which was cDNA or gDNA.

After removal of 10 bases from V and 2 bases from J, the junction contained 5 bases not matched to a gene. Germline CDR1 LNHDA, CDR2 SQIVND (reference sequence). The CDR3 spans 13 residues. In the original workflow: Counts of nucleated cells, estimated from reference gene primer amplification, were obtained. Clones were sequenced by immunoSEQ multiplex PCR, and TCRdb holds only the in-frame ones, with some missing. V and J calls and clone size are copied from that table; D and trimming were computed from the DNA. This sample has 100,000 to 150,000 clones, with roughly 82% found just once. V usage is TRBV19 and J usage is TRBJ1-5; 7 bases agree with TRBD1. This sequence was found in a human donor in a cohort sampled during active COVID-19. Sequenced: peripheral blood. This CDR3 reads CATRGRGNQPQHF. The CDR3 coding sequence is TGTGCCACTAGGGGGCGCGGCAATCAGCCCCAGCATTTT.